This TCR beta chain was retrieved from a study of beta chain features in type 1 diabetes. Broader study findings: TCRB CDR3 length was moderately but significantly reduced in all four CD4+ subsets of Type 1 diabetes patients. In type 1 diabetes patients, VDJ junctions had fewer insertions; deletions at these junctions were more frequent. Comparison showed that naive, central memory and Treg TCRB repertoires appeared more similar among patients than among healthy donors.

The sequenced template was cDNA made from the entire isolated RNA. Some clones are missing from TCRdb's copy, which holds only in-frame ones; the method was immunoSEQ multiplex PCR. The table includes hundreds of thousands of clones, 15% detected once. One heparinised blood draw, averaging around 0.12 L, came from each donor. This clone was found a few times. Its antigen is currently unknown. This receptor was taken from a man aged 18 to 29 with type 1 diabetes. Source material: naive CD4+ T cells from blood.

Here the CDR3 DNA reads TGTGCCAGCAGCCGACTTCCGGGATTCCGCTACGAGCAGTACTTC. It codes for CASSRLPGFRYEQYF. This rearrangement joins TRBV5-6 to TRBJ2-7; tentative D call: TRBD2 (5 bases). CDR3 length: 15 residues. The germline V and J ends were trimmed by 4 bases and 3 bases, with 17 bases remaining between them. Germline CDR1 and CDR2: SGHDT and YYEEEE. Filled out from reference TRBV5-6 and TRBJ2-7, the complete variable domain reads DAGVTQSPTHLIKTRGQQVTLRCSPKSGHDTVSWYQQALGQGPQFIFQYYEEEERQRGNFPDRFSGHQFPNYSSELNVNALLLGDSALYLCASSRLPGFRYEQYFGPGTRLTVT.